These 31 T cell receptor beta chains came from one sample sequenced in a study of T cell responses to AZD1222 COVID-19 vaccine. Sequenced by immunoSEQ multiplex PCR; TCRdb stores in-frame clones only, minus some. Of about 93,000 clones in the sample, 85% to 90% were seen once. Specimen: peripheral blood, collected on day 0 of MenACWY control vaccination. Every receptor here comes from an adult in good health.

As DNA, the CDR3 is TGTGCCAGCAGCTTTGACAGAAACTATGGCTACACCTTC. The encoded protein is CASSFDRNYGYTF. This chain joins TRBV5-8 and TRBJ1-2; weak D call: TRBD1 (5 bases). The CDR3 has 13 residues. In germline, CDR1 is SGHTS, CDR2 YDEGEE. V dropped 2 bases and J dropped 2 bases, with 7 bases sitting between them.

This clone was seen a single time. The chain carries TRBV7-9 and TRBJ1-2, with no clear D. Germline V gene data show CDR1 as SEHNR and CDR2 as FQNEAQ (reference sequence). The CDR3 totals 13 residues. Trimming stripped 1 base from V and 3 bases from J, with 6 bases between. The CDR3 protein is CASSLETHYGYTF. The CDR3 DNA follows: TGTGCCAGCAGCTTAGAAACCCACTATGGCTACACCTTC.

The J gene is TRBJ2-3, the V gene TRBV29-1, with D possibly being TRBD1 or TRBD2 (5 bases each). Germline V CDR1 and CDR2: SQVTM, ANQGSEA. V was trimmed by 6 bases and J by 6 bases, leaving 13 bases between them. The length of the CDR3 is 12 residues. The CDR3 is CSVNPGPDTQYF. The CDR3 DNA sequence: TGCAGCGTCAACCCGGGACCTGATACGCAGTATTTT.

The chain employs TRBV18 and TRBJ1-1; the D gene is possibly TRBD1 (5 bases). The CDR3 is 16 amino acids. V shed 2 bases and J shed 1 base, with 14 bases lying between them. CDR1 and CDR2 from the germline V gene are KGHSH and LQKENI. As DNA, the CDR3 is TGTGCCAGCTCACCAGGGCCCAGAGGGGCGAACACTGAAGCTTTCTTT. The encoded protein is CASSPGPRGANTEAFF.

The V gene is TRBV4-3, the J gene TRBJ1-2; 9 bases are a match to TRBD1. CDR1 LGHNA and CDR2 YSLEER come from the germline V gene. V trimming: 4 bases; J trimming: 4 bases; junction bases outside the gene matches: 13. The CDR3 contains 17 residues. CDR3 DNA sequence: TGCGCCAGCAGCCCCACCCGGGACAGGGATTGGCGCTATGGCTACACCTTC. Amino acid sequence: CASSPTRDRDWRYGYTF.

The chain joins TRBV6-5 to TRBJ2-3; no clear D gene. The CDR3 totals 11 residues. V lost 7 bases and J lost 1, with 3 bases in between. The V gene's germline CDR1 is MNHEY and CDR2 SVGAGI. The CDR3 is CASKRTDTQYF. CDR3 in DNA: TGTGCCAGCAAGCGCACAGATACGCAGTATTTT.

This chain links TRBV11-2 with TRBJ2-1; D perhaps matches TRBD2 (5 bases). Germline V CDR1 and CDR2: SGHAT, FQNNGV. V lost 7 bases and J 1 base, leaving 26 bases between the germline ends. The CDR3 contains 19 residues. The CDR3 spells CASTSGSGARLRSYNEQFF. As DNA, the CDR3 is TGTGCCAGCACCTCGGGGTCCGGAGCTAGGTTAAGGTCCTACAATGAGCAGTTCTTC.

The CDR3 reads CSARATYEQYF. Written as DNA, the CDR3 is TGCAGTGCTAGAGCGACGTACGAGCAGTACTTC. The chain couples TRBV20-1 to TRBJ2-7; no clear D gene. Trimming took off 1 base at V and 4 bases at J, with 5 bases between the two ends. The germline V gene has CDR1 DFQATT and CDR2 SNEGSKA (reference sequence). CDR3 size: 11 residues.

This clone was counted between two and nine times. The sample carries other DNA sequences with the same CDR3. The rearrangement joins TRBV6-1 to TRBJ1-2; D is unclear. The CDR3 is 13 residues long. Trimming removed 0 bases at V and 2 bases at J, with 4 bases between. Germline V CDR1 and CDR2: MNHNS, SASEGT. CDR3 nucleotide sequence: TGTGCCAGCAGTGAAGCTGGGAACTATGGCTACACCTTC. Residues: CASSEAGNYGYTF.

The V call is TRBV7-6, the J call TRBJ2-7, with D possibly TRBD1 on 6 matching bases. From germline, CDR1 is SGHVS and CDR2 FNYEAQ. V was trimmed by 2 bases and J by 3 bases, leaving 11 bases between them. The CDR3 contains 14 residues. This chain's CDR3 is CASSLTRGGYEQYF. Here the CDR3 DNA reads TGTGCCAGCAGCTTAACCAGGGGTGGCTACGAGCAGTACTTC.

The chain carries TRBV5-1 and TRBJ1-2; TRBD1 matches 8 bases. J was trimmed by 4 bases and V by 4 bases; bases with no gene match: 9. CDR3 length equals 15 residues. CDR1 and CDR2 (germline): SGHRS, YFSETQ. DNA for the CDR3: TGCGCCAGCAGCGCCACTGCCGACAGGGGCTATGGCTACACCTTC. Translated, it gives CASSATADRGYGYTF.

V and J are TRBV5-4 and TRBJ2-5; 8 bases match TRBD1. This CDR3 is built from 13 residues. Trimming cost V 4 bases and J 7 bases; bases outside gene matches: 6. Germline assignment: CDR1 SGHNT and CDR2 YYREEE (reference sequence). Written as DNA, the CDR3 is TGTGCCAGCAGCGGTGGACAGGGAGGGACCCAGTACTTC. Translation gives CASSGGQGGTQYF.

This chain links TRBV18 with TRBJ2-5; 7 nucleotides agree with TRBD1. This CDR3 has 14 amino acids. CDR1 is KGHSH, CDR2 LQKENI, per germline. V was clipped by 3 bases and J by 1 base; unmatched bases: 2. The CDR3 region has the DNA TGTGCCAGCTCACCGGGACAGATCCAAGAGACCCAGTACTTC. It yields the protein CASSPGQIQETQYF.

The CDR3 DNA reads as TGTGCCAGCAGTAAACAGGGATCCTATGGCTACACCTTC. Its protein product is CASSKQGSYGYTF. The chain uses TRBV27 and TRBJ1-2, with D perhaps TRBD1 (6 bases). The CDR3 totals 13 residues. Trimming removed 5 bases from V and 4 bases from J, with 11 bases in between. In germline, CDR1 is MNHEY, CDR2 SMNVEV (reference sequence).

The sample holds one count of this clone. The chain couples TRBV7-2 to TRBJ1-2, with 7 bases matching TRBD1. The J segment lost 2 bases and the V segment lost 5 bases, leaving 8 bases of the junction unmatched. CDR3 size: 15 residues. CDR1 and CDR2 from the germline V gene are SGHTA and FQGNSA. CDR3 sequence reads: CASSREQGSNYGYTF. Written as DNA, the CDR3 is TGTGCCAGCAGCCGTGAACAGGGGAGCAACTATGGCTACACCTTC.

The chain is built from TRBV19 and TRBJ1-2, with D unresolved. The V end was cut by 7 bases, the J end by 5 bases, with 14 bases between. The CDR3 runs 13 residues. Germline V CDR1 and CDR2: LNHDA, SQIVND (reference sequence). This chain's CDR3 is CASTTGSGYGYTF. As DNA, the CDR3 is TGTGCCAGTACCACCGGGAGCGGTTATGGCTACACCTTC. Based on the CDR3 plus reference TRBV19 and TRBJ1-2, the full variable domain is DGGITQSPKYLFRKEGQNVTLSCEQNLNHDAMYWYRQDPGQGLRLIYYSQIVNDFQKGDIAEGYSVSREKKESFPLTVTSAQKNPTAFYLCASTTGSGYGYTFGSGTRLTVV.

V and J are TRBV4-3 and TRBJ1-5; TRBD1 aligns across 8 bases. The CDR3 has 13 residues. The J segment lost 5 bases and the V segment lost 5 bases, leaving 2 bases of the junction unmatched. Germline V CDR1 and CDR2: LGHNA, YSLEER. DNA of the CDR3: TGCGCCAGCAGCAAACAGGGGGATCAGCCCCAGCATTTT. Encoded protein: CASSKQGDQPQHF.

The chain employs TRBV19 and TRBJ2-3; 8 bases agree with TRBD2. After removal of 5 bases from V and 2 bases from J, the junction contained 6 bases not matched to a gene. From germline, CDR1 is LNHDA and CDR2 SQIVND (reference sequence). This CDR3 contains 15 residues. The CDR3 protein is CASSGVAGTTDTQYF. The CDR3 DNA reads TGTGCCAGTAGTGGGGTAGCGGGGACCACAGATACGCAGTATTTT.

CDR3 protein: CASSQSEWEVDHNEQFF. Here the CDR3 DNA reads TGCGCCAGCAGCCAAAGCGAGTGGGAGGTGGACCACAATGAGCAGTTCTTC. The J gene is TRBJ2-1, the V gene TRBV4-3; D might be TRBD2 (6 bases). V was trimmed by 2 bases and J by 5 bases, leaving 19 bases between them. Germline V CDR1 and CDR2: LGHNA, YSLEER. This CDR3 has 17 residues.

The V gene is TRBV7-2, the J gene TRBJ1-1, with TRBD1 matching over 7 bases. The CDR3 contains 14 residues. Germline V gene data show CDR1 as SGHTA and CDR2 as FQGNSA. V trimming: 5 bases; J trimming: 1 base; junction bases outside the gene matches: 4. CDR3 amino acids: CASSLQGGNTEAFF. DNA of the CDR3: TGTGCCAGCAGCCTTCAGGGGGGGAACACTGAAGCTTTCTTT.

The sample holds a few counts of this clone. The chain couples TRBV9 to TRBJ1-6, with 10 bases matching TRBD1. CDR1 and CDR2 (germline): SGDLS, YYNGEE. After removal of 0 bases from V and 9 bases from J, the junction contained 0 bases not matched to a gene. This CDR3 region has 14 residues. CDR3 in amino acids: CASSVGDRGSPLHF. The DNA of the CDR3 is TGTGCCAGCAGCGTAGGGGACAGGGGTTCACCCCTCCACTTT.

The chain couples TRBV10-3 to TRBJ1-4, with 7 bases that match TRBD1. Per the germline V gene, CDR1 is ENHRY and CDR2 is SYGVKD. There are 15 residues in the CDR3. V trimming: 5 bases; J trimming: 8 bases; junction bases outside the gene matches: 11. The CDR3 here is CAISQGGQGSEKLFF. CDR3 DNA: TGTGCCATCAGTCAGGGGGGGCAGGGGTCCGAAAAACTGTTTTTT.

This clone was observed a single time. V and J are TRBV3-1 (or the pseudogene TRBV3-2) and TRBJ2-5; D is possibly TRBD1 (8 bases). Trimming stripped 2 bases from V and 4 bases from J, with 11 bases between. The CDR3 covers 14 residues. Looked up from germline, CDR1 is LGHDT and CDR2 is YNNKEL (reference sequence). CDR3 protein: CASSQNRGGETQYF. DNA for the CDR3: TGTGCCAGCAGCCAAAACAGGGGGGGAGAGACCCAGTACTTC.

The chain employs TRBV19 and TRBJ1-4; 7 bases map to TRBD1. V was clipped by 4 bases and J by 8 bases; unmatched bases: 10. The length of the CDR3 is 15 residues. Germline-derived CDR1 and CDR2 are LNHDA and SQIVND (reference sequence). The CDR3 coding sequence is TGTGCCAGTAGTACGAACAGGGACAGAGGAGAAAAACTGTTTTTT. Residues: CASSTNRDRGEKLFF.

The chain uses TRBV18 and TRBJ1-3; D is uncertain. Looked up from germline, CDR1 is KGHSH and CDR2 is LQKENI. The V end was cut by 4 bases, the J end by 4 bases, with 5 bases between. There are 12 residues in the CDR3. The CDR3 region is CASSLDGNTIYF. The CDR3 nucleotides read TGTGCCAGCTCACTCGACGGAAACACCATATATTTT.

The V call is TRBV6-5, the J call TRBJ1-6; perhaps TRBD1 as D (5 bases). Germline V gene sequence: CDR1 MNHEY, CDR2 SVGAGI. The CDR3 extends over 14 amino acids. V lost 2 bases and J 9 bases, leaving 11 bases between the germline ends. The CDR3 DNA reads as TGTGCCAGCAGTTACGGGCAGGGAACTTCACCCCTCCACTTT. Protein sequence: CASSYGQGTSPLHF.

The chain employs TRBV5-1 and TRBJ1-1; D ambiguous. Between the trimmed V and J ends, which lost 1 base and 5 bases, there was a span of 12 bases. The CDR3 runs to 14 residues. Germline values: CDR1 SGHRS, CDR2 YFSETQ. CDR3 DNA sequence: TGCGCCAGCAGCTTGTCCGGACTAGAAACTGAAGCTTTCTTT. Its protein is CASSLSGLETEAFF.

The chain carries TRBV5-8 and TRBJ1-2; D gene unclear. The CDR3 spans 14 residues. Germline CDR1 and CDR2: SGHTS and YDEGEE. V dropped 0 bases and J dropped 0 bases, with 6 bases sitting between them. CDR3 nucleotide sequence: TGTGCCAGCAGCTTGGTGCAGGCTAACTATGGCTACACCTTC. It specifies CASSLVQANYGYTF.

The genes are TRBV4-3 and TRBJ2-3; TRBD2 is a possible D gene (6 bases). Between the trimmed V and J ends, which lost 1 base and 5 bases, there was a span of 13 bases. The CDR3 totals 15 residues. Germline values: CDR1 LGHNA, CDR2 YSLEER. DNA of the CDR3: TGCGCCAGCAGCCAAGCGGCAGGGACTCGAGATACGCAGTATTTT. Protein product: CASSQAAGTRDTQYF.

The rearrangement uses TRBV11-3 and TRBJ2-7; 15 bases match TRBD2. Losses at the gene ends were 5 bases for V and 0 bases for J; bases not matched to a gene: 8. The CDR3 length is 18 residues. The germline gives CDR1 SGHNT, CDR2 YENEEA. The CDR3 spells CASSPIPGLAGGSYEQYF. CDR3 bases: TGTGCCAGCAGCCCTATCCCGGGACTAGCGGGGGGCTCCTACGAGCAGTACTTC. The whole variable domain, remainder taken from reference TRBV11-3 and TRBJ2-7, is EAGVVQSPRYKIIEKKQPVAFWCNPISGHNTLYWYLQNLGQGPELLIRYENEEAVDDSQLPKDRFSAERLKGVDSTLKIQPAELGDSAVYLCASSPIPGLAGGSYEQYFGPGTRLTVT.

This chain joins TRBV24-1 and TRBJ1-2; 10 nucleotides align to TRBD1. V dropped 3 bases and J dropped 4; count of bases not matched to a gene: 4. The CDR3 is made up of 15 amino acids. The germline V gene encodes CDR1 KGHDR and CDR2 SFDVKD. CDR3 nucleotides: TGTGCCACCAGTGATCGCGGACAGGGGGGCTATGGCTACACCTTC. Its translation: CATSDRGQGGYGYTF.